This TCR beta chain was captured in a study of cytomegalovirus exposure and HLA in healthy donors. Study-wide results and caveats: Cytomegalovirus association was listed for 164 TCR beta chains.

Details on this clone: Its antigen is still unknown.

Assay used: immunoSEQ multiplex PCR; TCRdb lists only in-frame clones, some missing. The sample has fewer than 200,000 clones, roughly 86% seen once. The sequenced material came from PBMCs. This sequence was found in a young man in good health and CMV-seropositive.

CDR3 in amino acids: CASSQLIREEQFF. The CDR3 coding sequence is TGCGCCAGCAGCCAGCTCATACGGGAGGAGCAGTTCTTC. The rearrangement joins TRBV4-1 to TRBJ2-1; D is perhaps TRBD2 (6 bases). V dropped 3 bases and J dropped 10 bases, with 13 bases sitting between them. CDR1 and CDR2 from the germline V gene are MGHRA and YSYEKL. The CDR3 is made up of 13 amino acids.